Presented here are 21 T cell receptor beta chains from one specimen sequenced in a study of blood T cell repertoires in COVID-19. Some clones are missing from TCRdb's copy, which holds only in-frame ones; the method was immunoSEQ multiplex PCR. Found here are approximately 300,000 clones, 80% to 95% of them singletons; the top ten hold 6% to 7%. Source material: peripheral blood. These receptor sequences come from a woman aged 25 to 45 with COVID-19, enrolled during active disease.

The V gene is TRBV12-3 or TRBV12-4, the J gene TRBJ2-1; perhaps TRBD2 as D (5 bases). There are 13 residues in the CDR3. The V end was cut by 7 bases, the J end by 0 bases, with 7 bases between. The CDR3 bases are TGTGCCAGCAAGCGGTCCTCCTACAATGAGCAGTTCTTC. This translates into CASKRSSYNEQFF.

J is TRBJ1-6 and V is TRBV18; no definite D call. The CDR3 totals 17 residues. Germline CDR1 and CDR2: KGHSH and LQKENI. Trimming shortened V by 1 base and J by 4 bases, and 14 bases separated the two germline ends. The CDR3 region has the DNA TGTGCCAGCTCACCACTGGCAAATAGAGGTTATAATTCACCCCTCCACTTT. This translates into CASSPLANRGYNSPLHF.

This chain connects TRBV5-6 to TRBJ1-2; 7 bases agree with TRBD1. Germline V lookup: CDR1 SGHDT, CDR2 YYEEEE. J lost 4 bases, V lost 1 base, and 4 bases had no gene match. CDR3 size: 14 residues. The CDR3 spells CASSLIRDSYGYTF. The CDR3 DNA reads as TGTGCCAGCAGCTTGATCCGGGACAGCTATGGCTACACCTTC.

The chain links TRBV6-2 or TRBV6-3 to TRBJ2-7; D ambiguous. The V end lost 5 bases, the J end lost 2 bases, and 10 bases lay between the germline ends. Germline V lookup: CDR1 MNHEY, CDR2 SVGEGT. The CDR3 length is 13 residues. The CDR3 nucleotides are TGTGCCAGCAGTCTATACAGAGCCTACGAGCAGTACTTC. This sequence encodes CASSLYRAYEQYF.

The chain links TRBV6-5 to TRBJ2-2, with 8 bases that match TRBD1. CDR1 is MNHEY, CDR2 SVGAGI, per germline. V gave up 10 bases and J gave up 2 bases; unmatched junction bases: 9. The CDR3 consists of 15 residues. The CDR3 protein is CATPSDRDNTGELFF. CDR3 in DNA: TGTGCCACCCCCTCGGACAGGGATAACACCGGGGAGCTGTTTTTT.

The gene calls are TRBV5-1 and TRBJ1-2; 12 bases align to TRBD1. J gave up 3 bases and V 0 bases, and 0 bases lay outside the gene matches. Per the germline V gene, CDR1 is SGHRS and CDR2 is YFSETQ. The CDR3 covers 15 residues. CDR3: CASSLGDRGHYGYTF. In DNA, the CDR3 is TGCGCCAGCAGCTTGGGGGACAGGGGGCACTATGGCTACACCTTC.

The chain is built from TRBV29-1 and TRBJ1-1; 7 bases are a match to TRBD1. This CDR3 has 12 residues. Germline CDR1 and CDR2: SQVTM and ANQGSEA. J lost 8 bases, V lost 7 bases, and 10 bases had no gene match. This chain's CDR3 is CSATGQEQEAFF. DNA of the CDR3: TGCAGCGCAACCGGACAGGAACAAGAAGCTTTCTTT. Full variable domain (rest looked up from reference TRBV29-1 and TRBJ1-1): SAVISQKPSRDICQRGTSLTIQCQVDSQVTMMFWYRQQPGQSLTLIATANQGSEATYESGFVIDKFPISRPNLTFSTLTVSNMSPEDSSIYLCSATGQEQEAFFGQGTRLTVV.

The CDR3 DNA reads as TGTGCCAGCAACCCTAGCGGGAGAGATACGCAGTATTTT. Translating it yields CASNPSGRDTQYF. V usage is TRBV12-3 or TRBV12-4 and J usage is TRBJ2-3, with 10 nucleotides matching TRBD2. The CDR3 is 13 residues long. V lost 7 bases and J lost 5; bases outside the gene matches: 3.

The chain joins TRBV6-5 to TRBJ2-3; 8 nucleotides match TRBD2. Unmatched junction bases numbered 1, after V lost 4 bases and J lost 4 bases. This CDR3 has 13 amino acids. The germline V gene encodes CDR1 MNHEY and CDR2 SVGAGI. The CDR3 loop reads CASSSGGSDTQYF. The DNA for the CDR3 is TGTGCCAGCAGTTCGGGAGGGTCAGATACGCAGTATTTT.

The chain links TRBV4-2 to TRBJ2-3; D not resolved. CDR1 and CDR2 from the germline V gene are LGHNA and YNFKEQ. V lost 6 bases and J 0 bases, leaving 13 bases between the germline ends. The CDR3 loop spans 15 amino acids. The CDR3 nucleotides are TGTGCCAGCAGACGGAGCCTGACTAGCACAGATACGCAGTATTTT. Amino acid sequence: CASRRSLTSTDTQYF.

The chain uses TRBV5-1 and TRBJ2-7, with 15 bases identical to TRBD2. In germline, CDR1 is SGHRS, CDR2 YFSETQ. The CDR3 is 19 residues long. The ends lost 3 bases at V and 1 base at J; junction bases unmatched: 11. The DNA for the CDR3 is TGCGCCAGCAGCTCGCGGACTAGCGGGAGGGCCACTAAATCCTACGAGCAGTACTTC. Translation gives CASSSRTSGRATKSYEQYF.

The chain carries TRBV6-5 and TRBJ2-5; possibly TRBD2 for D (6 bases). Germline CDR1 reads MNHEY; CDR2 reads SVGAGI. Trimming shortened V by 6 bases and J by 4 bases, and 12 bases separated the two germline ends. The CDR3 contains 13 residues. CDR3 sequence: CASREGFGETQYF. In DNA form, the CDR3 reads TGTGCCAGCAGGGAGGGGTTCGGAGAGACCCAGTACTTC.

The V and J genes are TRBV6-6 and TRBJ1-1; 8 nucleotides agree with TRBD1. In germline, CDR1 is MNHNY, CDR2 SVGAGI (reference sequence). This CDR3 contains 16 residues. After removal of 9 bases from V and 5 bases from J, the junction contained 17 bases not matched to a gene. CDR3 residues: CASLQSRQGAKTEAFF. In nucleotides, the CDR3 is TGTGCCAGTCTCCAAAGTCGGCAGGGGGCGAAAACTGAAGCTTTCTTT.

The chain joins TRBV13 to TRBJ2-7, with 9 positions matching TRBD1. The germline V gene encodes CDR1 PRHDT and CDR2 FYEKMQ (reference sequence). CDR3 size: 15 residues. The junction had 10 bases not matched to a gene; V was cut back by 5 bases and J by 5 bases. The CDR3 bases are TGTGCCAGCAGCCTTTCCGGGACAGGGAACCACGAGCAGTACTTC. Encoded protein: CASSLSGTGNHEQYF.

The chain employs TRBV7-9 and TRBJ2-1, with D possibly TRBD2 on 6 matching bases. The CDR3 length is 14 residues. Germline V lookup: CDR1 SEHNR, CDR2 FQNEAQ (reference sequence). V lost 2 bases to trimming and J lost 9 bases, with 14 bases between them. CDR3 nucleotide sequence: TGTGCCAGCAGCTTAACGGGGGACGGGGGTGAGCAGTTCTTC. As protein: CASSLTGDGGEQFF.

The chain joins TRBV5-4 to TRBJ1-2; tentatively, D is TRBD1 (6 bases). The CDR3 extends over 15 amino acids. Looked up from germline, CDR1 is SGHNT and CDR2 is YYREEE (reference sequence). Trimming took off 0 bases at V and 0 bases at J, with 9 bases between the two ends. The CDR3 region has the DNA TGTGCCAGCAGCTTGGCGGGGACAACTAACTATGGCTACACCTTC. Its translation is CASSLAGTTNYGYTF. Based on the CDR3 plus reference TRBV5-4 and TRBJ1-2, the full variable domain is ETGVTQSPTHLIKTRGQQVTLRCSSQSGHNTVSWYQQALGQGPQFIFQYYREEENGRGNFPPRFSGLQFPNYSSELNVNALELDDSALYLCASSLAGTTNYGYTFGSGTRLTVV.

This rearrangement joins TRBV10-3 to TRBJ2-7, with 7 bases aligning to TRBD2. V dropped 0 bases and J dropped 5; count of bases not matched to a gene: 4. The germline gives CDR1 ENHRY, CDR2 SYGVKD. This CDR3 has 14 residues. The chain's CDR3 is CAISESGRAHEQYF. The CDR3 DNA reads as TGTGCCATCAGTGAGTCAGGGAGGGCCCACGAGCAGTACTTC.

The CDR3 is CASSVDGLYNEQFF. DNA of the CDR3: TGTGCCAGCAGCGTAGATGGACTCTACAATGAGCAGTTCTTC. The chain combines TRBV9 with TRBJ2-1; TRBD2 might be the D (5 bases). CDR3 length: 14 amino acids. Between the trimmed V and J ends, which lost 0 bases and 3 bases, there was a span of 7 bases. Germline CDR1 reads SGDLS; CDR2 reads YYNGEE.

This rearrangement joins TRBV20-1 to TRBJ1-5, with TRBD1 matching over 7 bases. The V gene's germline CDR1 is DFQATT and CDR2 SNEGSKA (reference sequence). The V gene end was trimmed by 3 bases and the J gene end by 3 bases; junction bases not matched to a gene: 5. The length of the CDR3 is 14 residues. CDR3 amino acids: CSASRQGDNQPQHF. The CDR3 bases are TGCAGTGCTAGTAGGCAGGGGGACAATCAGCCCCAGCATTTT.

The J gene is TRBJ2-1, the V gene TRBV24-1; TRBD2 agrees at 13 bases. In germline, CDR1 is KGHDR, CDR2 SFDVKD. The trim removed 6 bases at V and 9 bases at J, leaving 4 bases unmatched. The CDR3 is 14 residues long. CDR3 sequence reads: CATSRLAGGSEQFF. CDR3 coding DNA: TGTGCCACCAGTCGACTAGCGGGAGGCAGTGAGCAGTTCTTC.

The chain joins TRBV3-1 (or the pseudogene TRBV3-2) to TRBJ2-5; maybe TRBD2 (6 bases). Trimming shortened V by 1 base and J by 3 bases, and 9 bases separated the two germline ends. CDR1 and CDR2 from the germline V gene are LGHDT and YNNKEL (reference sequence). CDR3 length equals 14 residues. The CDR3 DNA is TGTGCCAGCAGCCAAGCGACTAGAAAAGAGACCCAGTACTTC. Its protein is CASSQATRKETQYF.